Below, 8 T cell receptor beta chains from the same sample are listed, as sequenced in a study of Graves' ophthalmopathy and Graves' hyperthyroidism. Researchers took RNA transcripts and amplified TCR beta CDR3 regions from them. The first round was an RT-PCR with HTBI primers, and the second round was a multiplex PCR. TCRdb re-called the multiplex PCR reads through MiXCR, storing one row per CDR3 protein. This table has around 1,200,000 distinct CDR3 sequences, less than 45% appearing once. Sequenced material: peripheral blood or thyroid tissue (not recorded which). These receptors all come from an adult man with Graves' hyperthyroidism.

The rearrangement links TRBV29-1 to TRBJ1-5, with a tentative D call TRBD1 (6 bases). The length of the CDR3 is 16 residues. The V gene's germline CDR1 is SQVTM and CDR2 ANQGSEA. The V gene lost 2 bases and the J gene lost 0 bases, with 14 bases spanning the gap. CDR3 sequence reads: CSVESREQGSNQPQHF. The DNA of the CDR3 is TGCAGCGTTGAATCGCGTGAACAGGGTAGCAATCAGCCCCAGCATTTT.

Details on this clonotype: At one end, the junction sequence differs from germline, possibly due to a read error. The chain employs TRBV11-1 and TRBJ1-1; TRBD1 aligns across 11 bases. Germline CDR1 and CDR2: SGHAT and FQDESV (reference sequence). The CDR3 extends over 17 amino acids. CDR3 bases: TGTGCCAGCAGCTTATATGCGGGACAGGGGGTGAACACTGAAGCTTCTTTT. This encodes CASSLYAGQGVNTEASF.

This clonotype was recorded at least ten times. This chain joins TRBV6-2 or TRBV6-3 and TRBJ1-6; D remains unclear. The CDR3 has 13 residues. Germline values: CDR1 MNHEY, CDR2 SVGEGT. The V end lost 4 bases, the J end lost 9 bases, and 10 bases lay between the germline ends. CDR3 region: CASSFQDLSPLHF. In DNA, the CDR3 is TGTGCCAGCAGTTTCCAGGACCTTTCACCCCTCCACTTT.

This clonotype was counted between two and nine times. This chain connects TRBV12-3 or TRBV12-4 to TRBJ1-1; D is unresolved. CDR3 length: 14 residues. V dropped 3 bases and J dropped 4 bases, with 12 bases sitting between them. The CDR3 is CASSFDRVPTEAFF. The CDR3 DNA reads as TGTGCCAGCAGTTTCGATCGCGTCCCCACTGAAGCTTTCTTT.

CDR3 bases: TGTGCCGGAGAGCGGGCGGGAGGCGACGAGCAGTACTTC. It encodes CAGERAGGDEQYF. The chain couples TRBV6-6 to TRBJ2-7; 8 positions match TRBD2. The CDR3 is 13 residues long. Germline trimming cut 11 bases from V and 5 bases from J; bases unmatched to any gene: 11. Germline V gene lookup returns CDR1 MNHNY and CDR2 SVGAGI (reference sequence).

V is TRBV7-6 and J is TRBJ1-1; D is possibly TRBD1 (6 bases). The CDR3 spans 16 residues. CDR1 is SGHVS, CDR2 FNYEAQ, per germline. V was pared by 5 bases and J by 0 bases, with 16 bases between. Here the CDR3 DNA reads TGTGCCAGCAGCCCAGGGGTGGGGCTCTTGAACACTGAAGCTTTCTTT. Translating gives CASSPGVGLLNTEAFF.

The genes are TRBV29-1 and TRBJ2-7; either TRBD1 or TRBD2 may supply D (6 bases each). Deletions cut 7 bases from V and 7 bases from J, with 14 bases between. The length of the CDR3 is 11 residues. Germline CDR1 is SQVTM and CDR2 is ANQGSEA. The CDR3 DNA reads TGCAGCGGGTGGGGGGCGGGGGAGCAGTACTTC. Encoded protein: CSGWGAGEQYF.

The chain has TRBV29-1 and TRBJ1-5, with D unclear. This CDR3 is 13 amino acids long. CDR1 and CDR2 (germline): SQVTM, ANQGSEA. V was pared by 8 bases and J by 0 bases, with 11 bases between. The CDR3 DNA reads as TGCAGCTTATGGACGGGTAGCAATCAGCCCCAGCATTTT. Translated: CSLWTGSNQPQHF.